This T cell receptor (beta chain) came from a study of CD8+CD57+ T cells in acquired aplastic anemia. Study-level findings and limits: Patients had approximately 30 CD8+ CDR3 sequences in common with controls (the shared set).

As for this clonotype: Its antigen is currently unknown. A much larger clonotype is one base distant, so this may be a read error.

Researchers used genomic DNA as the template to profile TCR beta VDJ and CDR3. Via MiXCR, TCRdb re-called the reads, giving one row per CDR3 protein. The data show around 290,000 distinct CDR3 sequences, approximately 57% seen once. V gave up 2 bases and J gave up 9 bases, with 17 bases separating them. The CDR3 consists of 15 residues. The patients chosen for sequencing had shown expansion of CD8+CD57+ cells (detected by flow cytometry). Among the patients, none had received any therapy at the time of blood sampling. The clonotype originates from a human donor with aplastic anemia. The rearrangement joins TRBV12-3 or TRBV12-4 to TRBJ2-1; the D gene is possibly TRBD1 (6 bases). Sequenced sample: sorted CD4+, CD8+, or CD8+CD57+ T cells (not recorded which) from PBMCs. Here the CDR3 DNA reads TGTGCCAGCAGTTTATTTGGAGGTATGGACAGTGAGCAGTTCTTC. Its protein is CASSLFGGMDSEQFF.